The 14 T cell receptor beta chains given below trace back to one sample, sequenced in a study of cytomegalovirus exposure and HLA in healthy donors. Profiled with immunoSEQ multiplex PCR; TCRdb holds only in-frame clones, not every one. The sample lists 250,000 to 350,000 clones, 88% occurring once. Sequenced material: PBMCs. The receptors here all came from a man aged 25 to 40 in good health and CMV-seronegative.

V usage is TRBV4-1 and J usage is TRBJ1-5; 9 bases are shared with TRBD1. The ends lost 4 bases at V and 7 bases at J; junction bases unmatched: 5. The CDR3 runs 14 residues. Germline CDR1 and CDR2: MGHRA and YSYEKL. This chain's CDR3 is CASSPRTGEQPQHF. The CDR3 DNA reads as TGCGCCAGCAGCCCAAGGACAGGGGAACAGCCCCAGCATTTT.

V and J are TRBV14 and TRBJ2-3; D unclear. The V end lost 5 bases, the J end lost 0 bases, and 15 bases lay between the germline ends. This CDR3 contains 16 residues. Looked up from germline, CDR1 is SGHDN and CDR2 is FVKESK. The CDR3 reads CASSSYSLPSTDTQYF. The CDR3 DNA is TGTGCCAGCAGCTCCTATTCCCTTCCTAGCACAGATACGCAGTATTTT.

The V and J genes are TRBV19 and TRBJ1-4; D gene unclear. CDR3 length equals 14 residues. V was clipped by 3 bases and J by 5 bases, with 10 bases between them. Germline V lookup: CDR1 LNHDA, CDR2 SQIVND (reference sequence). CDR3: CASSMRVKNEKLFF. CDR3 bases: TGTGCCAGTAGTATGAGGGTGAAAAATGAAAAACTGTTTTTT.

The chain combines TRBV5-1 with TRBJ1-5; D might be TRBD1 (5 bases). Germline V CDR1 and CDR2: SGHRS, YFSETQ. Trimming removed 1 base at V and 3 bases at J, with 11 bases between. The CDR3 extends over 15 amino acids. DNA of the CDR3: TGCGCCAGCAGCTTGACGCCAGGGCCCAATCAGCCCCAGCATTTT. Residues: CASSLTPGPNQPQHF.

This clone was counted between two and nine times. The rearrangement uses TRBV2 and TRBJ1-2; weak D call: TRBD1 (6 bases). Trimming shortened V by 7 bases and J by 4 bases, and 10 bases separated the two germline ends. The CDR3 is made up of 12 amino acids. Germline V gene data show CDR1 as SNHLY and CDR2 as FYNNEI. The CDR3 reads CASMTGGYGYTF. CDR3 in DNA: TGTGCCAGCATGACAGGAGGCTATGGCTACACCTTC.

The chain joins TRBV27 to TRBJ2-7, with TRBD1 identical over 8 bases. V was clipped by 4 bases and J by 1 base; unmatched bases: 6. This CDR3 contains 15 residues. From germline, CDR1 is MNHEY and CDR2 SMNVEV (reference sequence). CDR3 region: CASSYRQGRSYEQYF. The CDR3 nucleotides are TGTGCCAGCAGTTACCGACAGGGGCGTTCCTACGAGCAGTACTTC.

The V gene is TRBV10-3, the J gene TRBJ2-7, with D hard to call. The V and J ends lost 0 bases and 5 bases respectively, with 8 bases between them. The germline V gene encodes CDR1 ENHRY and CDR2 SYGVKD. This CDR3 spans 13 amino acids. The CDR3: CAISESRSHEQYF. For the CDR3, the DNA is TGTGCCATCAGTGAGTCTCGTAGTCACGAGCAGTACTTC.

The CDR3 DNA reads TGCGCCAGCAGCCTGCTACTCCGGACAGGGGTGAACACTGAAGCTTTCTTT. It codes for CASSLLLRTGVNTEAFF. V is TRBV5-1 and J is TRBJ1-1, with 9 nucleotides matching TRBD1. The V gene's germline CDR1 is SGHRS and CDR2 YFSETQ. The V segment lost 4 bases and the J segment 0 bases; nucleotides outside the gene matches: 10. The CDR3 runs to 17 residues.

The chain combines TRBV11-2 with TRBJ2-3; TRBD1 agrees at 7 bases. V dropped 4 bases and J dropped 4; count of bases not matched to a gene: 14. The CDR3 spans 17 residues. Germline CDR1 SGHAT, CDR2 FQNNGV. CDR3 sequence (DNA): TGTGCCAGCAGCTACAGGGGATCGACCCAGGGGGCAGATACGCAGTATTTT. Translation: CASSYRGSTQGADTQYF.

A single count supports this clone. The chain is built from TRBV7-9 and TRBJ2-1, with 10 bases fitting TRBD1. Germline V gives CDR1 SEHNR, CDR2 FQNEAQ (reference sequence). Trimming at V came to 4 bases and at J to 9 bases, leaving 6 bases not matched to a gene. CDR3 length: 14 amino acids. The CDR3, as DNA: TGTGCCAGCAGCTACGGTTGGACAGGGGGTGAGCAGTTCTTC. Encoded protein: CASSYGWTGGEQFF.

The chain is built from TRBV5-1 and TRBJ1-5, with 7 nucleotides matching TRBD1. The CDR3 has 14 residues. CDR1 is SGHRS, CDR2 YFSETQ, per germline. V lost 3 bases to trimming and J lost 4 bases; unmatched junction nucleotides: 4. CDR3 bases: TGCGCCAGCAGCTCCGGGACAGAAAATCAGCCCCAGCATTTT. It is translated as CASSSGTENQPQHF.

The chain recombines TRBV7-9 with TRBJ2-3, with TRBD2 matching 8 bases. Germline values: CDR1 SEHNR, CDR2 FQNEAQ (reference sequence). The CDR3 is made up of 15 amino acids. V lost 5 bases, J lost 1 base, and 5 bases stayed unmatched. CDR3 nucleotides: TGTGCCAGCAGCCCTACAGCGGGAGGCACAGATACGCAGTATTTT. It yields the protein CASSPTAGGTDTQYF.

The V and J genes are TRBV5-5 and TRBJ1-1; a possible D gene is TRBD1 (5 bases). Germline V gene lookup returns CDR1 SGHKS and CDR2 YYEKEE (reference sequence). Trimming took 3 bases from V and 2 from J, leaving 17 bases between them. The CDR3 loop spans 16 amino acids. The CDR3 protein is CASSSLRVNRNTEAFF. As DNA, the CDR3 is TGTGCCAGCAGCTCGCTCAGGGTGAACAGAAACACTGAAGCTTTCTTT.

The CDR3 is CASSIDGQPSMFF. In DNA form, the CDR3 reads TGTGCCAGCAGCATCGACGGACAGCCTAGTATGTTCTTC. The chain uses TRBV11-2 and TRBJ2-1, with D perhaps matching TRBD1 (6 bases). The CDR3 spans 13 residues. Germline CDR1 and CDR2: SGHAT and FQNNGV. V was clipped by 5 bases and J by 15 bases, with 20 bases between them.